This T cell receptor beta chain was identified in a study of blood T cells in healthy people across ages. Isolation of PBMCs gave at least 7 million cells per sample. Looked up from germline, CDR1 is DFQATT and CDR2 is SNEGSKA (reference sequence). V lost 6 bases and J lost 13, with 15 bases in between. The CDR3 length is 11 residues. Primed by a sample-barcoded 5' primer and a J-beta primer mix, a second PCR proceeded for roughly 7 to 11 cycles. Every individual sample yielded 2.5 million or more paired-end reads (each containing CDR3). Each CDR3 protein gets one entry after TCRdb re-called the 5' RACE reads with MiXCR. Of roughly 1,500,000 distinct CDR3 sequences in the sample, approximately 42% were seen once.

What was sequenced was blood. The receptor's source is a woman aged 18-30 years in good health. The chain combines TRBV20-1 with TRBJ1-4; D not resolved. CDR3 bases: TGCAGTGCCAACGGGTGGGGAGGACTGTTTTTT. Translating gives CSANGWGGLFF.